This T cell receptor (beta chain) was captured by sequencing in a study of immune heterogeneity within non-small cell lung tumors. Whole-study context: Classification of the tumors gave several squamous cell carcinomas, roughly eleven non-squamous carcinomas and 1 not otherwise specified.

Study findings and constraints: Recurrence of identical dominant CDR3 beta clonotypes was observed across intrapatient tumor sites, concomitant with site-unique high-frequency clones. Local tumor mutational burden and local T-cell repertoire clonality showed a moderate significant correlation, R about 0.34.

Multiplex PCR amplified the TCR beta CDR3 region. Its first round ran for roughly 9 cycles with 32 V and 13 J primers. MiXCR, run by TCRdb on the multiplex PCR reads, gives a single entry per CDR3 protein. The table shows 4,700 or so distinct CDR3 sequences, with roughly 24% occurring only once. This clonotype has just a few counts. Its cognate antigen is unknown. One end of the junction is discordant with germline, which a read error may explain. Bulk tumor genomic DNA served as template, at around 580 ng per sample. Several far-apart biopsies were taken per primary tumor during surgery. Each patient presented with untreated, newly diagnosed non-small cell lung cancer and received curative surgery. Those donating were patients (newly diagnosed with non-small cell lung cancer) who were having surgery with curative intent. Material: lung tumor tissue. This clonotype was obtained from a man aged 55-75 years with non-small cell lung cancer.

The CDR3 reads CASSPGQGRLVEQYF. The DNA for the CDR3 is TGTGCTAGCAGCCCTGGACAGGGGAGGTTGGTCGAGCAGTACTTC. This chain joins TRBV7-7 and TRBJ2-7; 9 bases agree with TRBD1. The CDR3 sequence is 15 residues long. Germline assignment: CDR1 SSHAT and CDR2 FNYEAQ (reference sequence).